Each of the 27 T cell receptor beta chains below was sequenced from the same sample in a study of blood T cell repertoires in COVID-19. Sequencing was performed with immunoSEQ multiplex PCR; in TCRdb, only in-frame clones are kept and a portion is missing. This sample has about 200,000 clones, with 70% to 85% found just once. What was sequenced was peripheral blood. Receptors were obtained from a human donor with acute or convalescent COVID-19. The donor label of this sample is uncertain.

The chain employs TRBV6-5 and TRBJ2-7; 9 bases map to TRBD1. The germline V gene encodes CDR1 MNHEY and CDR2 SVGAGI. The CDR3 covers 13 residues. V shed 6 bases and J 6 bases; nucleotides not matched to a gene: 6. The chain's CDR3 is CASSPGTGSEQYF. The CDR3, as DNA: TGTGCCAGCAGCCCCGGGACAGGGTCCGAGCAGTACTTC.

This rearrangement joins TRBV6-6 to TRBJ2-1, with D tentatively TRBD1 (6 bases). The CDR3 contains 12 residues. Per germline, CDR1 MNHNY and CDR2 SVGAGI (reference sequence). V dropped 5 bases and J dropped 13 bases, with 15 bases sitting between them. As DNA, the CDR3 is TGTGCCAGCAGTCCGGACAGTCGAGAACAGTTCTTC. This codes for CASSPDSREQFF.

J is TRBJ1-2 and V is TRBV9; a possible D gene is TRBD1 (5 bases). This CDR3 comprises 15 residues. With 0 bases removed from V and 7 bases from J, the gap between germline ends came to 16 bases. CDR1 is SGDLS, CDR2 YYNGEE, per germline. CDR3 DNA: TGTGCCAGCAGCGTAGATTCAGGGTTCATGGGTGGCTACACCTTC. Its protein product is CASSVDSGFMGGYTF. Using reference TRBV9 and TRBJ1-2 for the parts outside the CDR3, the full variable domain is DSGVTQTPKHLITATGQRVTLRCSPRSGDLSVYWYQQSLDQGLQFLIQYYNGEERAKGNILERFSAQQFPDLHSELNLSSLELGDSALYFCASSVDSGFMGGYTFGSGTRLTVV.

The rearrangement joins TRBV5-4 to TRBJ1-1, with a tentative D call TRBD1 (6 bases). Germline V lookup: CDR1 SGHNT, CDR2 YYREEE (reference sequence). V dropped 4 bases and J dropped 12 bases, with 19 bases sitting between them. The CDR3 is 13 residues long. CDR3 sequence reads: CASSVDRYGTTFF. The CDR3 coding sequence is TGTGCCAGCAGCGTAGACCGGTACGGGACAACTTTCTTT.

This chain links TRBV29-1 with TRBJ1-1; TRBD1 agrees at 7 bases. The V gene end was trimmed by 6 bases and the J gene end by 7 bases; junction bases not matched to a gene: 8. The germline gives CDR1 SQVTM, CDR2 ANQGSEA. This CDR3 has 12 amino acids. Here the CDR3 reads CSVGTDINEAFF. In nucleotides, the CDR3 is TGCAGCGTCGGGACAGACATAAATGAAGCTTTCTTT.

The chain is built from TRBV27 and TRBJ2-1; D ambiguous. This CDR3 is 11 amino acids long. Germline V gene lookup returns CDR1 MNHEY and CDR2 SMNVEV (reference sequence). V lost 8 bases, J lost 7 bases, and 9 bases lay in between. CDR3 region: CASLKANEQFF. In DNA form, the CDR3 reads TGTGCCAGCCTGAAAGCTAATGAGCAGTTCTTC.

J is TRBJ1-2 and V is TRBV24-1; the match to TRBD1 covers 8 bases. Germline values: CDR1 KGHDR, CDR2 SFDVKD. The CDR3 consists of 17 residues. Trimming at V came to 7 bases and at J to 5 bases, leaving 17 bases not matched to a gene. The CDR3 nucleotides read TGTGCCACCAGCATAATTCGGGACACAGGGGGGTGGTATGGCTACACCTTC. Translating gives CATSIIRDTGGWYGYTF.

This clone is a singleton in its sample. In nucleotides, the CDR3 is TGTGCCCGTATACTAGCGGGAGGCACCTACAATGAGCAGTTCTTC. This gives the protein CARILAGGTYNEQFF. The chain links TRBV19 to TRBJ2-1; TRBD2 matches at 12 bases. Germline CDR1 LNHDA, CDR2 SQIVND (reference sequence). The CDR3 is 15 residues long. After removal of 11 bases from V and 2 bases from J, the junction contained 7 bases not matched to a gene.

Here the CDR3 reads CAISVASGNHEQYF. The CDR3 DNA reads as TGTGCCATCAGTGTTGCTAGCGGGAACCACGAGCAGTACTTC. The chain carries TRBV10-3 and TRBJ2-7, with 9 nucleotides matching TRBD2. CDR1 is ENHRY, CDR2 SYGVKD, per germline. The J segment lost 5 bases and the V segment lost 4 bases, leaving 6 bases of the junction unmatched. The CDR3 runs to 14 residues.

The chain is built from TRBV28 and TRBJ1-5, with 8 bases identical to TRBD1. The germline V gene has CDR1 MDHEN and CDR2 SYDVKM. Losses at the gene ends were 5 bases for V and 2 bases for J; bases not matched to a gene: 5. CDR3 length equals 15 residues. CDR3 nucleotide sequence: TGTGCCAGCAGTGCTCAGGGGGCGGGCAATCAGCCCCAGCATTTT. It codes for CASSAQGAGNQPQHF.

J is TRBJ1-2 and V is TRBV18; weak D call: TRBD1 (6 bases). Trimming pared 2 bases from V and 2 bases from J, leaving 12 bases between. Germline loops: CDR1 KGHSH, CDR2 LQKENI. The CDR3 has 15 residues. DNA of the CDR3: TGTGCCAGCTCACCAGTCGCACAGGGAAACTATGGCTACACCTTC. This codes for CASSPVAQGNYGYTF.

The chain is built from TRBV5-4 and TRBJ1-4; TRBD1 is a possible D gene (6 bases). The CDR3 is made up of 16 amino acids. Trimming left V 4 bases short and J 3 bases short, with 16 bases between. CDR1 SGHNT and CDR2 YYREEE come from the germline V gene (reference sequence). The CDR3 here is CASSDRGQLANEKLFF. DNA of the CDR3: TGTGCCAGCAGCGACCGCGGACAGCTGGCTAATGAAAAACTGTTTTTT.

The chain joins TRBV6-2 or TRBV6-3 to TRBJ2-3; D perhaps matches TRBD1 (6 bases). Germline V gives CDR1 MNHEY, CDR2 SVGEGT. Trimming removed 0 bases at V and 3 bases at J, with 10 bases between. This CDR3 is 15 amino acids long. The CDR3 DNA is TGTGCCAGCAGTTACTCCCAGGGGACGACAGATACGCAGTATTTT. Translating it yields CASSYSQGTTDTQYF.

The V call is TRBV2, the J call TRBJ1-3, with 9 bases lining up with TRBD1. This CDR3 is built from 14 residues. V trimming: 6 bases; J trimming: 4 bases; junction bases outside the gene matches: 4. The germline V gene encodes CDR1 SNHLY and CDR2 FYNNEI. The DNA of the CDR3 is TGTGCCAGCAGCCGGGACAGGGAGGGAAACACCATATATTTT. Translating it yields CASSRDREGNTIYF.

The chain recombines TRBV9 with TRBJ2-3; TRBD2 aligns across 11 bases. Germline loops: CDR1 SGDLS, CDR2 YYNGEE. J gave up 6 bases and V 1 base, and 4 bases lay outside the gene matches. The CDR3 is 15 residues long. CDR3 amino acids: CASSVTSGSLDTQYF. The CDR3 DNA follows: TGTGCCAGCAGCGTAACTAGCGGGAGTTTGGATACGCAGTATTTT.

This clone has just a few counts. The chain carries TRBV7-9 and TRBJ2-5; no reliable D call. Germline V gene sequence: CDR1 SEHNR, CDR2 FQNEAQ (reference sequence). The V gene lost 3 bases and the J gene lost 1 base, with 6 bases spanning the gap. The CDR3 totals 13 residues. This chain's CDR3 is CASSFRFQETQYF. The CDR3 nucleotides are TGTGCCAGCAGCTTCAGATTCCAAGAGACCCAGTACTTC.

This clone occurred many times. This rearrangement joins TRBV3-1 (or the pseudogene TRBV3-2) to TRBJ1-2; a weak D match, TRBD1 (6 bases). This CDR3 region has 13 residues. Germline V gene data show CDR1 as LGHDT and CDR2 as YNNKEL (reference sequence). V gave up 4 bases and J gave up 7 bases, with 13 bases separating them. The chain's CDR3 is CASSLGQSIGYTF. The CDR3 coding sequence is TGTGCCAGCAGCCTAGGACAGTCTATTGGCTACACCTTC.

The genes are TRBV6-2 or TRBV6-3 and TRBJ2-7; TRBD2 agrees at 10 bases. The length of the CDR3 is 14 residues. The V and J ends lost 5 bases and 4 bases, in that order; junction bases with no gene match: 5. Germline values: CDR1 MNHEY, CDR2 SVGEGT. The chain's CDR3 is CASSGASGSYEQYF. The CDR3 DNA reads as TGTGCCAGCAGTGGGGCTAGCGGGAGTTACGAGCAGTACTTC.

The genes are TRBV7-3 and TRBJ2-6; the D gene is possibly TRBD1 (6 bases). Deletions cut 5 bases from V and 4 bases from J, with 15 bases between. Looked up from germline, CDR1 is SGHTA and CDR2 is FQGTGA. This CDR3 contains 16 residues. The CDR3 sequence is CASSAVGTSGANVLTF. The CDR3 nucleotides read TGTGCCAGCAGCGCCGTCGGGACATCCGGGGCCAACGTCCTGACTTTC.

The chain recombines TRBV6-5 with TRBJ2-1; 10 bases fit TRBD1. CDR3 length: 15 amino acids. Germline V gene lookup returns CDR1 MNHEY and CDR2 SVGAGI. V gave up 2 bases and J gave up 12 bases; unmatched junction bases: 10. The DNA for the CDR3 is TGTGCCAGCAGTTACGGGACAGGGGATCGTTGGGGGCAGTTCTTC. Its protein is CASSYGTGDRWGQFF.

This clone showed up just a few times. The CDR3 is CASSVDRGIYGYTF. The CDR3 nucleotides are TGCGCCAGCAGCGTGGACAGGGGAATTTATGGCTACACCTTC. V gene TRBV4-1 combines with J gene TRBJ1-2, with 9 bases fitting TRBD1. The CDR3 consists of 14 residues. V shed 5 bases and J 5 bases; nucleotides not matched to a gene: 6. Germline V gives CDR1 MGHRA, CDR2 YSYEKL.

The genes are TRBV5-4 and TRBJ2-3, with TRBD2 identical over 8 bases. Germline assignment: CDR1 SGHNT and CDR2 YYREEE (reference sequence). This CDR3 is 15 amino acids long. The ends lost 6 bases at V and 4 bases at J; junction bases unmatched: 10. This CDR3 reads CASTIGAGDADTQYF. The CDR3 DNA reads TGTGCCAGCACCATTGGAGCGGGAGACGCAGATACGCAGTATTTT.

The table lists this clone with a count of one. The chain employs TRBV19 and TRBJ1-2; 9 nucleotides align to TRBD1. Germline assignment: CDR1 LNHDA and CDR2 SQIVND (reference sequence). Unmatched junction bases numbered 3, after V lost 3 bases and J lost 4 bases. This CDR3 is built from 14 residues. CDR3: CASSMGTGLYGYTF. The CDR3, as DNA: TGTGCCAGTAGTATGGGGACAGGGCTCTATGGCTACACCTTC.

The chain is built from TRBV7-9 and TRBJ2-1, with TRBD2 matching 8 bases. The CDR3 has 15 residues. V was clipped by 4 bases and J by 1 base; unmatched bases: 3. CDR1 and CDR2 (germline): SEHNR, FQNEAQ (reference sequence). CDR3 sequence: CASSSGLGSYNEQFF. In DNA form, the CDR3 reads TGTGCCAGCAGCTCGGGACTAGGTTCCTACAATGAGCAGTTCTTC.

The V call is TRBV5-8, the J call TRBJ2-7; TRBD1 matches 9 bases. V lost 1 base, J lost 4 bases, and 3 bases stayed unmatched. CDR3 length equals 14 residues. Germline V gene sequence: CDR1 SGHTS, CDR2 YDEGEE. The CDR3 bases are TGTGCCAGCAGCTTGTTGGGACAGGGTTACGAGCAGTACTTC. Translated, it gives CASSLLGQGYEQYF.

This clone occurred a few times. The CDR3 DNA follows: TGTGCCACCAGTGATTCGGCCTCGCCGGAGGGCTACACCTTC. This gives the protein CATSDSASPEGYTF. The genes are TRBV24-1 and TRBJ1-2; D gene uncertain. The CDR3 consists of 14 residues. Trimming cost V 2 bases and J 8 bases, with 14 bases left between them. Germline lookup yields CDR1 KGHDR and CDR2 SFDVKD.

About this clone: Other nucleotide sequences from this sample produce the same CDR3. The V call is TRBV6-1, the J call TRBJ2-6; 10 bases align to TRBD1. CDR1 and CDR2 from the germline V gene are MNHNS and SASEGT. The CDR3 runs 18 residues. With 2 bases clipped from V and 4 bases from J, the junction kept 8 bases outside the gene matches. CDR3 amino acids: CASSERDRGVWGANVLTF. The DNA for the CDR3 is TGTGCCAGCAGTGAAAGGGACAGGGGAGTATGGGGGGCCAACGTCCTGACTTTC.